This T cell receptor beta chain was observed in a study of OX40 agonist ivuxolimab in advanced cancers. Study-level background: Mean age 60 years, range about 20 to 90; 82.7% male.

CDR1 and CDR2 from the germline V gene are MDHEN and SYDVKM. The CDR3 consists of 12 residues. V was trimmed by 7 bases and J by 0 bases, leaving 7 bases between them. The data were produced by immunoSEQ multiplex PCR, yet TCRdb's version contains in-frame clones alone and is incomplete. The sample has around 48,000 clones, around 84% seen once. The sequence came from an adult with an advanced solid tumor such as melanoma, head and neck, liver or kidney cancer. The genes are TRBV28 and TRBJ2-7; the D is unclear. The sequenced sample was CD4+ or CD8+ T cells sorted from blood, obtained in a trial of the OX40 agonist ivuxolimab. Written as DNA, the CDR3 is TGTGCCAGCACCGATAGCTCCTACGAGCAGTACTTC. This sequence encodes CASTDSSYEQYF.